What follows are 15 T cell receptor beta chains derived from one specimen sequenced in a study of blood T cell repertoires in COVID-19. The protocol was immunoSEQ multiplex PCR, while the TCRdb copy is restricted to in-frame clones and leaves out a portion. The sample includes roughly 180,000 clones, 70% to 90% seen only once; the top ten take 3.5% to 5%. Sequencing was performed on peripheral blood. The receptors shown here come from a woman in her twenties or thirties with acute or convalescent COVID-19.

The chain combines TRBV20-1 with TRBJ2-7, with D perhaps TRBD2 (6 bases). The CDR3 sequence is 11 residues long. Trimming stripped 6 bases from V and 3 bases from J, with 9 bases between. CDR1 is DFQATT, CDR2 SNEGSKA, per germline (reference sequence). This CDR3 reads CSAQDYYEQYF. The CDR3 DNA reads TGCAGTGCCCAGGACTACTACGAGCAGTACTTC.

The V call is TRBV15, the J call TRBJ1-6; D gene unclear. The CDR3 loop spans 13 amino acids. CDR1 is LNHNV, CDR2 YYDKDF, per germline (reference sequence). Trimming took 0 bases from V and 13 from J, leaving 10 bases between them. As DNA, the CDR3 is TGTGCCACCAGCAGAGATACTTTCACGCCCCTCCACTTT. Translating gives CATSRDTFTPLHF.

The chain carries TRBV19 and TRBJ2-7; 7 positions match TRBD1. V lost 9 bases, J lost 3 bases, and 8 bases stayed unmatched. The CDR3 extends over 13 amino acids. The germline V gene encodes CDR1 LNHDA and CDR2 SQIVND (reference sequence). CDR3 DNA: TGTGCCAGCTCGACAGGGAAGCGCTACGAGCAGTACTTC. Protein sequence: CASSTGKRYEQYF.

For the CDR3, the DNA is TGTGCCAGCAGCTTGGGCGGGAGGGGTGGTACGTCCCTGTTCTTC. Translation gives CASSLGGRGGTSLFF. The J gene is TRBJ2-1, the V gene TRBV13, with 9 nucleotides matching TRBD2. CDR3 length equals 15 residues. V gave up 3 bases and J gave up 15 bases; unmatched junction bases: 15. Germline lookup yields CDR1 PRHDT and CDR2 FYEKMQ (reference sequence).

A note on this clone: Since the CDR3 does not end with the conserved phenylalanine or tryptophan, this likely comes from a read error. The limits of the CDR3 on the DNA are not certain, so only TCRdb's listed CDR3 is given. This chain joins TRBV20-1 and TRBJ2-7; the DNA was not used to check the table's D call, TRBD2. The germline V gene has CDR1 DFQATT and CDR2 SNEGSKA (reference sequence). The CDR3 region is 10 residues in length, termini included. The CDR3 here is CSARCFPGFI.

The V gene is TRBV27, the J gene TRBJ2-5, with 10 bases fitting TRBD1. Germline-derived CDR1 and CDR2 are MNHEY and SMNVEV (reference sequence). This CDR3 has 15 amino acids. V was pared by 6 bases and J by 5 bases, with 9 bases of the junction left unmatched. The CDR3 reads CASRPRDRGRETQYF. DNA for the CDR3: TGTGCCAGCAGGCCCCGGGACAGGGGTCGGGAGACCCAGTACTTC.

The V call is TRBV4-1, the J call TRBJ2-3, with a tentative D call TRBD2 (6 bases). V was cut by 4 bases and J by 1 base, with 12 bases left in between. CDR1 MGHRA and CDR2 YSYEKL come from the germline V gene. CDR3 length equals 15 residues. CDR3 region: CASSRDGGGTDTQYF. The CDR3, as DNA: TGCGCCAGCAGCCGGGACGGAGGGGGCACAGATACGCAGTATTTT.

V is TRBV2 and J is TRBJ1-5, with TRBD1 matching over 8 bases. Per germline, CDR1 SNHLY and CDR2 FYNNEI. The J segment lost 1 base and the V segment lost 1 base, leaving 6 bases of the junction unmatched. This CDR3 has 17 amino acids. The CDR3 DNA follows: TGTGCCAGCAGTGAAGGGACAGGGAACCTCAGCAATCAGCCCCAGCATTTT. Encoded protein: CASSEGTGNLSNQPQHF.

The genes are TRBV3-1 (or the pseudogene TRBV3-2) and TRBJ2-7, with D tentatively TRBD2 (5 bases). Germline CDR1 is LGHDT and CDR2 is YNNKEL (reference sequence). Trimming took 4 bases from V and 3 from J, leaving 22 bases between them. The CDR3 consists of 17 residues. This CDR3 is CASSPAEGGRWNYEQYF. CDR3 coding DNA: TGTGCCAGCAGCCCTGCAGAGGGCGGGCGGTGGAACTACGAGCAGTACTTC.

V is TRBV12-5 and J is TRBJ1-4; TRBD1 matches 7 bases. There are 14 residues in the CDR3. From germline, CDR1 is LGHNT and CDR2 FRNRAP. V was pared by 7 bases and J by 6 bases, with 8 bases of the junction left unmatched. CDR3 nucleotides: TGTGCTAGTGTATATGGGGACAGCTATGAAAAACTGTTTTTT. Translated, it gives CASVYGDSYEKLFF.

The rearrangement joins TRBV7-2 to TRBJ2-7; 7 bases are a match to TRBD2. The CDR3 consists of 14 residues. In germline, CDR1 is SGHTA, CDR2 FQGNSA. V shed 3 bases, J shed 4 bases, and the junction held 6 bases outside the gene matches. The CDR3 sequence: CASSFTGTKYEQYF. CDR3 sequence (DNA): TGTGCCAGCAGCTTCACCGGGACTAAATACGAGCAGTACTTC.

CDR3 bases: TGCAGCGTTGCCGGGACAGGGGCCACAGATACGCAGTATTTT. Translating it yields CSVAGTGATDTQYF. The chain has TRBV29-1 and TRBJ2-3; 10 nucleotides agree with TRBD1. V was clipped by 4 bases and J by 2 bases; unmatched bases: 3. Germline V CDR1 and CDR2: SQVTM, ANQGSEA. There are 14 residues in the CDR3.

This chain links TRBV6-6 with TRBJ2-3, with D tentatively TRBD2 (6 bases). Trimming removed 5 bases at V and 0 bases at J, with 9 bases between. This CDR3 spans 14 amino acids. Germline lookup yields CDR1 MNHNY and CDR2 SVGAGI (reference sequence). CDR3 nucleotide sequence: TGTGCCAGCAGTCGGCGGGACAGCACAGATACGCAGTATTTT. It encodes CASSRRDSTDTQYF.

This chain's CDR3 is CAWRRSETQYF. The CDR3 bases are TGTGCCTGGAGGAGATCAGAGACCCAGTACTTC. The chain is built from TRBV30 and TRBJ2-5; no definite D call. CDR3 length: 11 amino acids. Germline-derived CDR1 and CDR2 are GTSNPN and SVGIG (reference sequence). V was clipped by 3 bases and J by 4 bases, with 6 bases between them. The whole variable domain, filled in from reference TRBV30 and TRBJ2-5, reads SQTIHQWPATLVQPVGSPLSLECTVEGTSNPNLYWYRQAAGRGLQLLFYSVGIGQISSEVPQNLSASRPQDRQFILSSKKLLLSDSGFYLCAWRRSETQYFGPGTRLLVL.

This CDR3 reads CASSQVPANRDGETQYF. CDR3 nucleotides: TGCGCCAGCAGCCAAGTTCCAGCCAACAGGGATGGGGAGACCCAGTACTTC. This sequence joins TRBV4-1 and TRBJ2-5; D is perhaps TRBD1 (6 bases). The germline V and J ends were trimmed by 1 base and 5 bases, with 20 bases remaining between them. The CDR3 contains 17 residues. The germline gives CDR1 MGHRA, CDR2 YSYEKL.